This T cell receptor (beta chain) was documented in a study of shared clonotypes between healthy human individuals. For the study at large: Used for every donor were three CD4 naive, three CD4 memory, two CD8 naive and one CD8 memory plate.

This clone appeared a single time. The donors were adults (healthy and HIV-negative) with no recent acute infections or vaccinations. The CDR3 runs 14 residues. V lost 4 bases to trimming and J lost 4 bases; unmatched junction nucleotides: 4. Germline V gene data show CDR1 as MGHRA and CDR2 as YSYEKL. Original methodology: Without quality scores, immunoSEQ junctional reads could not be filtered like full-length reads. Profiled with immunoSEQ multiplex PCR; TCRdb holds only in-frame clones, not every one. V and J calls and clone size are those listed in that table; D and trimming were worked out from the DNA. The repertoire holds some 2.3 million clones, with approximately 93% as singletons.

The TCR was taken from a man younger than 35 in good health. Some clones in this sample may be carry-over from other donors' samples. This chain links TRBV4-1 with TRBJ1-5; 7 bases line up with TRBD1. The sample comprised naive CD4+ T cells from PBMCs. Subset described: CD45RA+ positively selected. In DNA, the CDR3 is TGCGCCAGCAGCCGACAGGGAAGTAATCAGCCCCAGCATTTT. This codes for CASSRQGSNQPQHF.